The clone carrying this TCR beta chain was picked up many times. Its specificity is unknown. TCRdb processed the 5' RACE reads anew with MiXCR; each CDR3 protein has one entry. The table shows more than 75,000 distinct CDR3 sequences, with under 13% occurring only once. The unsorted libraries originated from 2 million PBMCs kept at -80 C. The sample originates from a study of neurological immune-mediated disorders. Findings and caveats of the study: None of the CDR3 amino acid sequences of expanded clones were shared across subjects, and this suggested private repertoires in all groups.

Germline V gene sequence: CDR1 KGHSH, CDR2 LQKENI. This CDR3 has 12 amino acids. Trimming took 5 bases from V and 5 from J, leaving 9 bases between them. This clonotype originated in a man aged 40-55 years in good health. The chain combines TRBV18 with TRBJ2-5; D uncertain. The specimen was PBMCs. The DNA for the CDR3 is TGTGCCAGCTCAGGGGATTTGGAGACCCAGTACTTC. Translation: CASSGDLETQYF.